A single sample is the source of the 20 T cell receptor beta chains below, sequenced in a study of cytomegalovirus exposure and HLA in healthy donors. The PCR contained 60 Vbeta and 13 Jbeta primers. Data came from immunoSEQ multiplex PCR; TCRdb stores just in-frame clones and leaves some out. The table includes tens of thousands of clones, roughly 78% detected once. The sequencing input was PBMCs. The receptors were gathered from a man aged 25-45 years in good health and CMV-seronegative.

A few counts support this clone. This chain links TRBV5-4 with TRBJ2-1; D might be TRBD1 (6 bases). Trimming shortened V by 4 bases and J by 1 base, and 18 bases separated the two germline ends. Germline CDR1 and CDR2: SGHNT and YYREEE (reference sequence). CDR3 length: 17 amino acids. The CDR3 sequence: CASSPSLGARSYNEQFF. Here the CDR3 DNA reads TGTGCCAGCAGCCCGTCCTTGGGGGCCCGTTCCTACAATGAGCAGTTCTTC. Complete variable domain (other parts from reference TRBV5-4 and TRBJ2-1): ETGVTQSPTHLIKTRGQQVTLRCSSQSGHNTVSWYQQALGQGPQFIFQYYREEENGRGNFPPRFSGLQFPNYSSELNVNALELDDSALYLCASSPSLGARSYNEQFFGPGTRLTVL.

The rearrangement uses TRBV19 and TRBJ2-7; 8 nucleotides match TRBD1. The CDR3 spans 15 residues. Germline V gene lookup returns CDR1 LNHDA and CDR2 SQIVND (reference sequence). Trimming cost V 3 bases and J 3 bases; bases outside gene matches: 7. The CDR3 nucleotides read TGTGCCAGTAGTATTAGTTCAGGGGGCGACTACGAGCAGTACTTC. It codes for CASSISSGGDYEQYF.

The chain employs TRBV7-9 and TRBJ1-2; 8 nucleotides agree with TRBD1. The CDR3 consists of 14 residues. The germline V gene encodes CDR1 SEHNR and CDR2 FQNEAQ (reference sequence). V was pared by 5 bases and J by 3 bases, with 5 bases of the junction left unmatched. CDR3 in DNA: TGTGCCAGCAGCCAAGGACAGGGCTACTATGGCTACACCTTC. Translation gives CASSQGQGYYGYTF.

In DNA form, the CDR3 reads TGTGCCAGCAGTTTATACCCGACTAGCGGGTACAATGAGCAGTTCTTC. This sequence encodes CASSLYPTSGYNEQFF. This chain uses TRBV28 with TRBJ2-1; 10 bases are shared with TRBD2. This CDR3 has 16 amino acids. V trimming: 1 base; J trimming: 4 bases; junction bases outside the gene matches: 4. Germline V CDR1 and CDR2: MDHEN, SYDVKM.

As for this clone: One end of the junction does not line up with germline, which may come from a read error. The chain links TRBV29-1 to TRBJ2-3; 8 bases map to TRBD1. Looked up from germline, CDR1 is SQVTM and CDR2 is ANQGSEA. CDR3 length: 13 residues. For the CDR3, the DNA is TGCAGCGTTGAATACATCCGGGGACAGGAACACAATTTT. This sequence encodes CSVEYIRGQEHNF.

The rearrangement joins TRBV10-3 to TRBJ2-1; maybe TRBD1 (6 bases). Germline V lookup: CDR1 ENHRY, CDR2 SYGVKD. Deletions cut 6 bases from V and 1 base from J, with 7 bases between. The CDR3 is 13 residues long. The DNA of the CDR3 is TGTGCCATCAGGGGACAATCCTACAATGAGCAGTTCTTC. Protein: CAIRGQSYNEQFF.

This rearrangement joins TRBV7-9 to TRBJ1-2; 11 bases map to TRBD1. This CDR3 has 16 amino acids. CDR1 and CDR2 (germline): SEHNR, FQNEAQ (reference sequence). Trimming cost V 2 bases and J 6 bases; bases outside gene matches: 8. The DNA for the CDR3 is TGTGCCAGCAGCTTACAACGGACAGGGGGCGCGGATGGCTACACCTTC. This gives the protein CASSLQRTGGADGYTF.

The V gene is TRBV19, the J gene TRBJ1-5, with a weak D call TRBD1 (5 bases). Germline V CDR1 and CDR2: LNHDA, SQIVND (reference sequence). Trimming shortened V by 9 bases and J by 0 bases, and 15 bases separated the two germline ends. CDR3 length: 15 residues. The DNA of the CDR3 is TGTGCCAGCCGTCCGGGGGATTATAGCAATCAGCCCCAGCATTTT. As protein: CASRPGDYSNQPQHF.

The chain is built from TRBV5-1 and TRBJ2-6; maybe TRBD1 (5 bases). V lost 3 bases and J 0 bases, leaving 13 bases between the germline ends. Germline loops: CDR1 SGHRS, CDR2 YFSETQ. CDR3 length equals 17 residues. The CDR3 region is CASSSDLDISGANVLTF. In DNA form, the CDR3 reads TGCGCCAGCAGCTCTGATCTGGACATCTCTGGGGCCAACGTCCTGACTTTC.

The chain is built from TRBV19 and TRBJ1-2; D might be TRBD1 (6 bases). The CDR3 length is 13 residues. Germline CDR1 and CDR2: LNHDA and SQIVND (reference sequence). Between the trimmed V and J ends, which lost 4 bases and 6 bases, there was a span of 12 bases. In nucleotides, the CDR3 is TGTGCCAGTAGTACAGGGGAGTCACATGGCTACACCTTC. Encoded protein: CASSTGESHGYTF.

The chain employs TRBV5-5 and TRBJ2-1; 7 positions agree with TRBD2. The CDR3 runs to 16 residues. Germline V CDR1 and CDR2: SGHKS, YYEKEE (reference sequence). The ends lost 4 bases at V and 0 bases at J; junction bases unmatched: 7. DNA of the CDR3: TGTGCCAGCAGCACCGGACTAGGCCTCTCCTACAATGAGCAGTTCTTC. Encoded protein: CASSTGLGLSYNEQFF.

The chain links TRBV5-1 to TRBJ1-3; 8 nucleotides match TRBD1. Trimming took 4 bases from V and 2 from J; bases not matched to a gene: 5. The CDR3 loop spans 15 amino acids. Germline V gives CDR1 SGHRS, CDR2 YFSETQ. CDR3 region: CASSPGTGAGNTIYF. The DNA for the CDR3 is TGCGCCAGCAGCCCGGGGACAGGCGCTGGAAACACCATATATTTT.

CDR3 region: CASSIGQGNYGYTF. CDR3 in DNA: TGTGCCAGCAGCATCGGACAGGGGAACTATGGCTACACCTTC. The chain uses TRBV5-6 and TRBJ1-2; TRBD1 aligns across 9 bases. Trimming cost V 4 bases and J 2 bases; bases outside gene matches: 3. The germline V gene has CDR1 SGHDT and CDR2 YYEEEE. The CDR3 covers 14 residues.

V is TRBV5-4 and J is TRBJ2-6, with 14 bases lining up with TRBD2. The germline CDR1 and CDR2 sequences are SGHNT and YYREEE (reference sequence). The junction had 6 bases not matched to a gene; V was cut back by 0 bases and J by 4 bases. The CDR3 extends over 19 amino acids. Here the CDR3 DNA reads TGTGCCAGCAGCTTGGGACTAGCGGGAGGGCCCGGGGGGGCCAACGTCCTGACTTTC. This encodes CASSLGLAGGPGGANVLTF.

The gene calls are TRBV27 and TRBJ1-5; 8 bases agree with TRBD1. CDR1 is MNHEY and CDR2 is SMNVEV in the germline V gene (reference sequence). V gave up 6 bases and J gave up 3 bases; unmatched junction bases: 7. This CDR3 region has 15 residues. DNA for the CDR3: TGTGCCAGCAGAAACTCAGGGGGCTCCAATCAGCCCCAGCATTTT. Its protein is CASRNSGGSNQPQHF.

The rearrangement joins TRBV9 to TRBJ2-5; TRBD2 matches 7 bases. V shed 3 bases, J shed 0 bases, and the junction held 2 bases outside the gene matches. The CDR3 is made up of 14 amino acids. Germline CDR1 reads SGDLS; CDR2 reads YYNGEE. CDR3 amino acids: CASSAGGYQETQYF. The CDR3 DNA follows: TGTGCCAGCAGCGCCGGGGGGTACCAAGAGACCCAGTACTTC.

The gene calls are TRBV6-4 and TRBJ2-5, with a weak D call TRBD1 (6 bases). V was clipped by 5 bases and J by 1 base, with 17 bases between them. This CDR3 region has 16 residues. Germline V CDR1 and CDR2: MRHNA, SNTAGT. The CDR3, as DNA: TGTGCCAGCAGTACTGACGACAGGTTCGCCCAAGAGACCCAGTACTTC. The encoded protein is CASSTDDRFAQETQYF.

The chain carries TRBV28 and TRBJ1-1, with 9 positions matching TRBD1. V dropped 6 bases and J dropped 5; count of bases not matched to a gene: 7. Germline loops: CDR1 MDHEN, CDR2 SYDVKM. The CDR3 contains 14 residues. CDR3 in amino acids: CASRLDRGRTEAFF. As DNA, the CDR3 is TGTGCCAGCAGGTTGGACAGGGGACGTACTGAAGCTTTCTTT.

The count of this clone is one. The chain is built from TRBV14 and TRBJ2-5, with 12 bases lining up with TRBD2. Germline CDR1 reads SGHDN; CDR2 reads FVKESK. Losses at the gene ends were 4 bases for V and 7 bases for J; bases not matched to a gene: 10. This CDR3 is 16 amino acids long. CDR3 coding DNA: TGTGCCAGCAGCCCCTTCCTAGCGGGAGGGCGACGGACCCAGTACTTC. Translation gives CASSPFLAGGRRTQYF.

The rearrangement uses TRBV5-4 and TRBJ2-7, with a weak D call TRBD1 (6 bases). This CDR3 is 16 amino acids long. Germline values: CDR1 SGHNT, CDR2 YYREEE (reference sequence). Trimming shortened V by 4 bases and J by 0 bases, and 17 bases separated the two germline ends. CDR3 nucleotides: TGTGCCAGCAGCGCTAGCTCGGGACACAGCTCCTACGAGCAGTACTTC. It is translated as CASSASSGHSSYEQYF.